This T cell receptor beta chain appears in the sequencing data of a study of metastatic and nonmetastatic thyroid tumors. Study as a whole: Thyroid patients, malignant and benign, had repertoires compared across blood and tumor or nodule tissue. Findings of the study overall: According to reports, the diversity of TCR beta was significantly higher in malignant thyroid tumors than in benign nodules, and this held in both blood and tumor samples.

This clone was recorded a few times. As yet, its antigen is unknown. TCRdb re-called the PCR reads with MiXCR. The table records 5,500 to 7,500 clones, roughly 33% of them present only once. Germline V gene lookup returns CDR1 MNHNS and CDR2 SASEGT. The CDR3 spans 14 residues. Trimming shortened V by 7 bases and J by 9 bases, and 22 bases separated the two germline ends. Nobody among the patients had been given any treatment before thyroid surgery. The receptor comes from a female donor with papillary thyroid cancer or a benign thyroid nodule (not recorded which). Some clones in this sample may be carry-over from other donors' samples. The chain recombines TRBV6-1 with TRBJ2-7, with a weak D call TRBD1 (6 bases). Material for sequencing was adjacent normal tissue. CDR3 amino acids: CASNLSIGARGQYF. The CDR3 nucleotides are TGTGCCAGCAATCTTTCGATAGGGGCCAGGGGGCAGTACTTC.